Listed here are 6 T cell receptor beta chains from one sample, sequenced in a study of cytomegalovirus exposure and HLA in healthy donors. It was with 60 Vbeta and 13 Jbeta primers that the PCR ran. Using immunoSEQ multiplex PCR, the repertoire was profiled, and TCRdb retains in-frame clones only, with some absent. Among some 170,000 clones listed, 65% to 85% were seen once. The sequencing sample was made of PBMCs. The receptors were sampled from a young woman in good health and CMV-seropositive.

The genes are TRBV27 and TRBJ2-1; TRBD2 matches 7 bases. The CDR3 runs to 18 residues. CDR1 is MNHEY and CDR2 is SMNVEV in the germline V gene (reference sequence). Trimming cost V 5 bases and J 8 bases; bases outside gene matches: 21. This CDR3 is CASSPSASGRSPGDEQFF. For the CDR3, the DNA is TGTGCCAGCAGTCCATCGGCTAGCGGCAGATCGCCGGGGGATGAGCAGTTCTTC.

The V call is TRBV6-6, the J call TRBJ2-7, with D possibly being TRBD1 (5 bases). CDR1 and CDR2 from the germline V gene are MNHNY and SVGAGI (reference sequence). The CDR3 is made up of 14 amino acids. V shed 7 bases and J shed 0 bases, with 13 bases lying between them. CDR3 region: CASTTGISSYEQYF. The CDR3 DNA reads TGTGCCAGCACCACAGGTATCAGCTCCTACGAGCAGTACTTC.

The chain recombines TRBV5-6 with TRBJ2-7; 8 bases match TRBD1. CDR3 length: 16 residues. Germline lookup yields CDR1 SGHDT and CDR2 YYEEEE. Trimming took 4 bases from V and 0 from J; bases not matched to a gene: 9. The CDR3 bases are TGTGCCAGCAGCCATGGAGGCAGGGGGCCCTCCTACGAGCAGTACTTC. Protein sequence: CASSHGGRGPSYEQYF.

The chain carries TRBV5-4 and TRBJ2-7; 7 bases line up with TRBD1. The CDR3 is 15 amino acids. Germline CDR1 and CDR2: SGHNT and YYREEE (reference sequence). The V gene end was trimmed by 2 bases and the J gene end by 2 bases; junction bases not matched to a gene: 7. The CDR3 reads CASSFPGQGAYEQYF. CDR3 nucleotide sequence: TGTGCCAGCAGCTTCCCCGGGCAGGGGGCCTACGAGCAGTACTTC.

V is TRBV6-4 and J is TRBJ1-2, with D possibly being TRBD1 (6 bases). The CDR3 has 16 amino acids. V lost 5 bases, J lost 5 bases, and 21 bases lay in between. Germline-derived CDR1 and CDR2 are MRHNA and SNTAGT. CDR3 bases: TGTGCCAGCAGTCGAGGAGCTGGGGACATGGTTTATGGCTACACCTTC. It is translated as CASSRGAGDMVYGYTF.

The genes are TRBV6-1 and TRBJ2-7, with 7 nucleotides matching TRBD1. Germline V gene sequence: CDR1 MNHNS, CDR2 SASEGT. Trimming took 6 bases from V and 3 from J; bases not matched to a gene: 11. The CDR3 is 15 amino acids. CDR3 DNA: TGTGCCAGCAGAAAACCGGGACAGCCGATCTACGAGCAGTACTTC. Its protein is CASRKPGQPIYEQYF.